This T cell receptor (beta chain) originates from a study of regulatory T cells in long-lasting Graves disease listed by TCRdb under 2021. Study-wide context: Antithyroid drugs had been taken for less than 3 months by newly diagnosed Graves' disease patients. Persistent Graves' disease patients were compared with newly diagnosed Graves' disease patients by peripheral blood TCR sequencing and RNA sequencing. The study was registered as a clinical trial and conducted in China. A total of roughly 35 samples underwent TCR sequencing: about 13 from persistent and roughly 20 from newly diagnosed Graves' disease patients.

This specimen's time point label, per the study, means: newly diagnosed GD, antithyroid drugs for less than 3 months. RNA was extracted from PBMCs in TRIzol for both TCR sequencing and RNA sequencing. The diagnosis of Graves' disease followed American Thyroid Association guidelines. Patients for the study were recruited at an endocrinology department in Xi'an, China. Each patient gave approximately 10 milliliters of peripheral blood, collected in an EDTA anticoagulant tube. PBMCs were isolated by Ficoll Paque Plus density gradient separation without further T cell sorting. RNA quality was checked with an Agilent 2100 Bioanalyzer and agarose gel, and concentration with a NanoDrop 2000. Ten or more counts support this clonotype. It lacks a known antigen. Per-nucleotide qualities are absent, and no much larger clonotype sits a single base away. Libraries were constructed by multiplex PCR. The sequencer listed for this sample is Illumina HiSeq 4000. To build TCR beta libraries, CDR3 regions were amplified by Arm-PCR using iRepertoire HTBI primers. Before sequencing, the PCR products went through gel purification. In the original analysis: Across samples, 62 TRBV and 12 to 15 TRBJ segments were identified and used for gene usage analysis of CDR3 amino acid clonotypes. Filtered high-quality paired reads were merged into contigs using COPE and FqMerger. BLAST was used to align contigs to IMGT TRBV, TRBD and TRBJ reference genes, and CDR3 was defined according to IMGT. Highly expanded clones were defined as clonotypes with a frequency above 0.1%. Shannon entropy served as the measure of repertoire diversity, while the Gini coefficient captured V-J evenness. Public clonotypes were defined as clonotypes shared by more than one individual. Starting from the raw public reads, TCRdb applied fastp trimming at Q25, assembled clones with MiXCR and retained in-frame beta chains. Each CDR3 protein appears once, grouped with its most common genes and DNA. V and J calls and clone size were set by TCRdb, not the authors. The sample records some 330,000 distinct CDR3 sequences, approximately 12% of which are singletons. Approximately 17% of the sample is taken by the ten largest.

From the cysteine through the phenylalanine, the CDR3 covers 15 amino acids. CDR3 DNA only is kept here, 45 bases in frame from base 1. The junction carries 21 bases between V and J, which are trimmed by 6 bases and 7 bases respectively. CDR1 is given as SGHAT and CDR2 as FQNNGV, both from the germline V gene. The research as a whole found: Compared with newly diagnosed patients, persistent Graves' disease patients had lower TCR Shannon entropy and fewer highly expanded clones, which suggests clonal expansion. A larger number of public clonotypes was shared among persistent patients (approximately 3,000) than among newly diagnosed patients (roughly 980). Sequencing and analysis were limited to the TCR beta chain. Because the primary lesion, thyroid tissue, could not be accessed, the study looked at peripheral blood alone. The small sample size was acknowledged by the authors as a limitation that may reduce accuracy. Preferential use of TRBV28, TRBJ1-2 and TRBJ2-5 was observed in persistent disease, whereas TRBV20-1 and TRBJ2-1 were favored in newly diagnosed disease.

This same sample was also part of a study on T cells in Graves' hyperthyroidism and ophthalmopathy. The second study's authors report: Graves' hyperthyroidism was defined as stable when no progression to ophthalmopathy occurred over 18 months of follow-up. Hyperthyroidism patients were newly diagnosed, with disease duration under 2 months, and aged 18 to 65 years. Patients with uncontrolled infections, other autoimmune diseases, pregnancy or lactation were excluded. Clinical symptoms, serum thyroxine and TRAb, thyroid ultrasound, and orbital computed tomography formed the basis for the diagnoses. For the first round of RT-PCR on the TCR CDR3, the HTBI primer set was used together with the Qiagen OneStep RT-PCR kit. Most expanded thyroid clonotypes (frequency above 0.001) were also found in blood, which suggests that blood repertoires may mirror thyroid immune responses. Ophthalmopathy was separated from stable hyperthyroidism by a 13 V-J signature model, with around 90% sensitivity and around 81% specificity obtained in cross-validation and 80%/75% obtained in testing. In validation, the model predicted progression to ophthalmopathy a median of roughly 6.2 months before onset, with roughly 71% sensitivity and 72.22% specificity. A discovery cohort of 95 to 100 patients, approximately 45 with Graves' ophthalmopathy and under 60 with stable Graves' hyperthyroidism, was used to find distinguishing TCR V-J signatures. Whether ophthalmopathy could be predicted prospectively was tested in an independent validation cohort made up of under 20 hyperthyroidism patients plus 17 patients who later progressed to ophthalmopathy. The approximately 90 discovery patients were divided at random into training and test sets in a 7:3 ratio. In addition, the study compared T-cell repertoires in thyroid tissue and in blood from several Graves' hyperthyroidism patients. After blood sampling, hyperthyroidism patients were treated with methimazole at a starting dose of 30 mg daily, and ophthalmopathy patients were treated with high-dose intravenous methylprednisolone. The libraries were constructed in a second round of multiplex PCR and then size-selected and purified. Paired-end sequencing of the libraries was performed with 100 bp reads on an Illumina HiSeq2000. SOAPnuke was used to process the raw data, with reads discarded if the reads contained adapters or uncalled bases, had a mean Phred below 15, or lacked an exact constant-primer or identifier match. High-quality paired reads were merged using COPE v1.2.5, and each unique nucleotide sequence was defined as a clonotype. MiTCR v1.1 was used to align the clonotypes against IMGT TRBV, TRBD and TRBJ reference segments. The analysis was restricted to V-J combinations with a frequency above 0.0001, which together covered 99.2% of the repertoires. The TCS score was defined as the ratio of F50 (clonal expansion) to E x V (chaos), calculated using BLOSUM62-based TCRdist between CDR3 peptides within each V-J. Welch's t-statistics and random forest reduced some 510 V-J features to under 15, which were used in a naive Bayes classifier (R e1071). Sample size was not statistically predetermined, and investigators were not blinded to group allocation. TCR Vbeta CDR3 sequencing of 130 to 150 peripheral blood samples (43 ophthalmopathy, 75 or so hyperthyroidism and some 17 progressor patients) is reported in the paper.

Sample: peripheral blood mononuclear cells (PBMCs), taken at new diagnosis, from a patient treated with antithyroid drugs. This sequence originates from a woman younger than 35 with Graves disease. Donor details come from another sample of the same person, matched by shared clones. Here the chain combines TRBV11-2 and TRBJ1-1, with TRBD1 perhaps the D gene, on 6 matching bases. Here is the DNA: TGTGCCAGCAGTCCGACCCGGGGGCGATTTATTGAAGCTTTCTTT. Translated, this gives CASSPTRGRFIEAFF.